Presented here are 4 T cell receptor beta chains from one specimen sequenced in a study of CD8 T cells in ankylosing spondylitis. TCRdb redid the calling of the 5' RACE reads with MiXCR, one entry per CDR3 protein. The table has roughly 250,000 distinct CDR3 sequences, roughly a tenth seen once; the top ten hold 2.6%. Input material: blood, either unsorted or a sorted T cell fraction (not recorded which). Receptors originate from a male donor with ankylosing spondylitis or in good health (not recorded which).

This clonotype was seen ten or more times. The chain has TRBV27 and TRBJ2-2, with 14 bases fitting TRBD2. Germline assignment: CDR1 MNHEY and CDR2 SMNVEV (reference sequence). The CDR3 length is 14 residues. Trimming cost V 8 bases and J 4 bases; bases outside gene matches: 0. The CDR3 loop is CASGLAGGTGELFF. The CDR3 DNA is TGTGCCAGCGGACTAGCGGGGGGCACCGGGGAGCTGTTTTTT.

This clonotype has ten or more counts. The chain is built from TRBV3-1 and TRBJ1-3, with 10 bases matching TRBD1. Germline V gene sequence: CDR1 LGHDT, CDR2 YNNKEL (reference sequence). J was trimmed by 3 bases and V by 4 bases; bases with no gene match: 9. The CDR3 contains 17 residues. DNA for the CDR3: TGTGCCAGCAGCCCGGGACAGGGGACCCTCGGTGGAAACACCATATATTTT. Its protein product is CASSPGQGTLGGNTIYF.

Ten or more counts support this clonotype. The gene calls are TRBV20-1 and TRBJ2-7; 10 bases line up with TRBD2. The V gene's germline CDR1 is DFQATT and CDR2 SNEGSKA (reference sequence). The CDR3 length is 15 residues. V shed 2 bases and J 3 bases; nucleotides not matched to a gene: 7. The CDR3 sequence: CSARPPSGSFYEQYF. DNA for the CDR3: TGCAGTGCTAGACCACCTAGCGGGAGCTTCTACGAGCAGTACTTC.

The table lists this clonotype with many counts. V gene TRBV7-6 combines with J gene TRBJ2-3; D is tentatively TRBD1 or TRBD2 (5 bases each). Trimming pared 5 bases from V and 8 bases from J, leaving 20 bases between. Germline CDR1 SGHVS, CDR2 FNYEAQ. CDR3 length: 15 residues. CDR3 region: CASSLSEGPMSTQYF. In DNA form, the CDR3 reads TGTGCCAGCAGCCTCTCTGAGGGGCCGATGAGTACGCAGTATTTT.